The rows below give T cell receptor beta chains drawn from one sample of a study of control samples from healthy donors and cancer patients. The repertoire was sequenced with immunoSEQ multiplex PCR; TCRdb's copy has only in-frame clones and lacks some. The sample yields 95,000 to 100,000 clones, roughly 78% seen once. Sequencing was performed on blood. The receptor source for this set is a man aged 55-75 years in good health. Each CDR3 is given with its conserved first and last residue. Fields, in order: J gene, clone size, D gene, V gene, CDR3 protein, CDR3 DNA. The D gene is left open where the match is weak. A clone size is listed for some rows: how often the clone was seen (once, few, many), or a class if it is expanded.

TRBJ2-5 | few | TRBD1 | TRBV5-4 | CASSRDRNQETQYF | TGTGCCAGCAGCCGGGACAGGAACCAAGAGACCCAGTACTTC
TRBJ2-5 | NA | NA | TRBV29-1 | CSKTEGGRETQYF | TGCAGCAAAACAGAAGGGGGGCGGGAGACCCAGTACTTC
TRBJ1-2 | NA | NA | TRBV5-6 | CASSLVRGRGYGYTF | TGTGCCAGCAGCTTGGTGCGGGGGCGCGGGTATGGCTACACCTTC
TRBJ1-5 | few | NA | TRBV28 | CASTWGSNQPQHF | TGTGCCAGTACATGGGGGAGCAATCAGCCCCAGCATTTT
TRBJ2-7 | NA | NA | TRBV30 | CAWSVGQSYEQYF | TGTGCCTGGAGTGTCGGTCAGTCCTACGAGCAGTACTTC
TRBJ1-1 | NA | NA | TRBV5-6 | CASSLFRSSTMNTEAFF | TGTGCCAGCAGCTTGTTCCGGTCCTCGACGATGAACACTGAAGCTTTCTTT
TRBJ2-1 | NA | NA | TRBV5-1 | CASSPTVGVYNEQFF | TGCGCCAGCAGCCCGACCGTGGGGGTCTACAATGAGCAGTTCTTC
TRBJ2-7 | NA | TRBD1 | TRBV4-1 | CASSQGDRGYEQYF | TGCGCCAGCAGCCAAGGGGACAGGGGATACGAGCAGTACTTC
TRBJ2-3 | NA | TRBD2 | TRBV27 | CASSFLGRSSGGLMDTQYF | TGTGCCAGCAGTTTCCTTGGCAGGAGTAGCGGGGGTTTAATGGATACGCAGTATTTT
TRBJ1-6 | once | TRBD1 | TRBV6-5 | CASSSGQGANSPLHF | TGTGCCAGCAGTTCGGGACAGGGGGCAAATTCACCCCTCCACTTT
TRBJ2-7 | few | NA | TRBV12-3/TRBV12-4 | CASSLYPTASAYF | TGTGCCAGCAGTTTATACCCCACGGCTTCGGCCTACTTC
TRBJ1-5 | NA | NA | TRBV29-1 | CSVEDSVSRAQHF | TGCAGCGTTGAAGACTCCGTTTCTAGGGCCCAGCATTTT
TRBJ1-5 | NA | NA | TRBV28 | CASSPDSNQPQHF | TGTGCCAGCAGTCCCGATAGCAATCAGCCCCAGCATTTT
TRBJ1-1 | once | NA | TRBV5-1 | CASSLAGKSEAFF | TGCGCCAGCAGCTTGGCAGGGAAGTCTGAAGCTTTCTTT
TRBJ2-5 | few | NA | TRBV7-2 | CASSLGGSQETQYF | TGTGCCAGCAGCTTAGGTGGGTCACAAGAGACCCAGTACTTC
TRBJ2-5 | once | TRBD2 | TRBV7-8 | CASSPTLRLAGSGQETQYF | TGTGCCAGCAGCCCCACCCTTAGACTAGCGGGGAGCGGGCAAGAGACCCAGTACTTC
TRBJ1-5 | NA | TRBD1 | TRBV30 | CACNRGEGNQPQHF | TGTGCCTGCAACAGGGGAGAGGGCAATCAGCCCCAGCATTTT
TRBJ1-1 | medium-sized | TRBD1 | TRBV28 | CASSLIPGGNTEAFF | TGTGCCAGCAGTTTGATCCCAGGGGGGAACACTGAAGCTTTCTTT